The 4 T cell receptor beta chains reported below all come from one sample, sequenced in a study of tumor-infiltrating lymphocytes in oesophageal squamous cell carcinoma. TCRdb ran MiXCR on the PCR reads and lists one entry per CDR3 protein. The data contain about 21,000 distinct CDR3 sequences, approximately 38% of them singletons. Sequencing was carried out using esophageal tumor tissue. The receptors were sampled from a male donor with esophageal squamous cell carcinoma.

A note on this clonotype: It may be a read error: a sequence one base away is much more abundant. V gene TRBV2 combines with J gene TRBJ2-7; tentative D call: TRBD1 (6 bases). Trimming removed 6 bases at V and 7 bases at J, with 22 bases between. This CDR3 is built from 15 residues. Germline V gene data show CDR1 as SNHLY and CDR2 as FYNNEI. CDR3 sequence: CASRATGSPNNEQYF. The CDR3 DNA follows: TGTGCCAGCAGGGCTACAGGGTCCCCGAACAATGAGCAGTACTTC.

The table lists this clonotype with many counts. The genes are TRBV6-1 and TRBJ2-2; D uncertain. CDR1 and CDR2 (germline): MNHNS, SASEGT. V lost 5 bases and J lost 15, with 25 bases in between. The CDR3 contains 15 residues. The CDR3 DNA sequence: TGTGCCAGCAGTCCCGGACGTCATGGTATCTGGTCGGTGTTTTTT. Amino acids: CASSPGRHGIWSVFF.

This clonotype was observed many times. The chain carries TRBV12-3 or TRBV12-4 and TRBJ2-7, with 7 bases fitting TRBD1. V lost 6 bases, J lost 0 bases, and 2 bases stayed unmatched. The CDR3 is 13 amino acids. The CDR3 sequence: CASSGTVSYEQYF. CDR3 nucleotides: TGTGCCAGCAGCGGGACAGTCTCCTACGAGCAGTACTTC.

In this sample, this clonotype turned up many times. Written as DNA, the CDR3 is TGTGCCAGCAGCTTAGTCCGTAATACGAAGACCCAGTACTTC. Amino acid sequence: CASSLVRNTKTQYF. This chain links TRBV7-9 with TRBJ2-5; D not resolved. Germline-derived CDR1 and CDR2 are SEHNR and FQNEAQ (reference sequence). The CDR3 runs 14 residues. With 1 base removed from V and 6 bases from J, the gap between germline ends came to 12 bases.